The 5 T cell receptor beta chains presented below share a single source sample, sequenced in a study of cytomegalovirus exposure and HLA in healthy donors. Use of 60 Vbeta and 13 Jbeta primers characterized the PCR. Generated by immunoSEQ multiplex PCR, the TCRdb table keeps only in-frame clones and is missing some. The table has about 160,000 clones, roughly 84% seen once. The sample comprised PBMCs. The receptor source for this set is a boy aged 2 to 10 in good health and CMV-seronegative.

CDR3 coding DNA: TGCGCCAGCAGCTTGGCCGGCACAGATACGCAGTATTTT. Translating gives CASSLAGTDTQYF. The chain carries TRBV5-1 and TRBJ2-3, with no clear D. This CDR3 has 13 amino acids. Trimming shortened V by 0 bases and J by 1 base, and 3 bases separated the two germline ends. Germline V lookup: CDR1 SGHRS, CDR2 YFSETQ. The full variable domain, with the rest looked up from reference TRBV5-1 and TRBJ2-3, is KAGVTQTPRYLIKTRGQQVTLSCSPISGHRSVSWYQQTPGQGLQFLFEYFSETQRNKGNFPGRFSGRQFSNSRSEMNVSTLELGDSALYLCASSLAGTDTQYFGPGTRLTVL.

V gene TRBV7-2 combines with J gene TRBJ1-2, with TRBD1 as a possible D gene (5 bases). Germline values: CDR1 SGHTA, CDR2 FQGNSA. This CDR3 spans 15 amino acids. Trimming left V 0 bases short and J 3 bases short, with 11 bases between. The DNA of the CDR3 is TGTGCCAGCAGCTTAGCCCCCAGGGTAGACTATGGCTACACCTTC. As protein: CASSLAPRVDYGYTF.

The V and J genes are TRBV14 and TRBJ2-2, with 14 bases lining up with TRBD2. Looked up from germline, CDR1 is SGHDN and CDR2 is FVKESK. V dropped 4 bases and J dropped 4; count of bases not matched to a gene: 11. The CDR3 extends over 19 amino acids. The DNA of the CDR3 is TGTGCCAGCAGCCGCCTAGGAGGACTAGCGGGAGGCCCCACCGGGGAGCTGTTTTTT. Protein product: CASSRLGGLAGGPTGELFF. Full variable domain (outside the CDR3, taken from reference TRBV14 and TRBJ2-2): EAGVTQFPSHSVIEKGQTVTLRCDPISGHDNLYWYRRVMGKEIKFLLHFVKESKQDESGMPNNRFLAERTGGTYSTLKVQPAELEDSGVYFCASSRLGGLAGGPTGELFFGEGSRLTVL.

The chain links TRBV18 to TRBJ2-7, with D tentatively TRBD1 (7 bases). The V gene lost 1 base and the J gene lost 2 bases, with 12 bases spanning the gap. CDR3 size: 15 residues. Germline lookup yields CDR1 KGHSH and CDR2 LQKENI. For the CDR3, the DNA is TGTGCCAGCTCACCACGGAGGGACAGAGCCTACGAGCAGTACTTC. It translates to CASSPRRDRAYEQYF. The variable domain in full, completed from reference TRBV18 and TRBJ2-7, reads NAGVMQNPRHLVRRRGQEARLRCSPMKGHSHVYWYRQLPEEGLKFMVYLQKENIIDESGMPKERFSAEFPKEGPSILRIQQVVRGDSAAYFCASSPRRDRAYEQYFGPGTRLTVT.

The V gene is TRBV28, the J gene TRBJ1-5, with 8 bases lining up with TRBD1. This CDR3 has 16 residues. J lost 5 bases, V lost 4 bases, and 10 bases had no gene match. Germline loops: CDR1 MDHEN, CDR2 SYDVKM. The CDR3 protein is CASSSIGQGPYQPQHF. Here the CDR3 DNA reads TGTGCCAGCAGTTCCATCGGACAGGGACCCTATCAGCCCCAGCATTTT.